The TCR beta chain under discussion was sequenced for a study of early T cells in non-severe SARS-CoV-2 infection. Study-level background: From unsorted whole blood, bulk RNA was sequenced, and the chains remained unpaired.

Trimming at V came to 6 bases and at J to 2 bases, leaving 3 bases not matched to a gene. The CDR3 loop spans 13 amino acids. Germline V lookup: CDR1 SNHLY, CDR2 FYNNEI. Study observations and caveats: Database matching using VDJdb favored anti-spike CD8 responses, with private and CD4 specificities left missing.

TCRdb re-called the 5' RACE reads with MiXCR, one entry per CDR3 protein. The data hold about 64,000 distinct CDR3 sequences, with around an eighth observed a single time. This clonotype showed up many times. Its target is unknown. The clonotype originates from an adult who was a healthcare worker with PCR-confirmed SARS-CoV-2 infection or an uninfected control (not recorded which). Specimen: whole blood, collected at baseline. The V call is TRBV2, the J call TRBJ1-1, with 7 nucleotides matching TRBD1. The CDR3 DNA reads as TGTGCCAGCAGGAGGGGGCTAAACACTGAAGCTTTCTTT. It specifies CASRRGLNTEAFF.